The clone carrying this T cell receptor beta chain was counted only a few times. This entry belongs to a study of response to subunit inactivated influenza vaccine. With 1 base removed from V and 7 bases from J, the gap between germline ends came to 16 bases. The germline gives CDR1 SQVTM, CDR2 ANQGSEA. This CDR3 contains 14 residues. TCRdb independently ran MiXCR on the RT-PCR reads; one entry per CDR3 protein. In the table there are a few hundred thousand distinct CDR3 sequences, roughly 7.9% of which are singletons. The sequenced sample was PBMCs from blood, obtained around 25 months after vaccination. This clonotype originated in a man aged 50-75 years who received an inactivated influenza vaccine. The chain links TRBV29-1 to TRBJ2-5; no definite D call. The CDR3 DNA follows: TGCAGCGTTGAAGTTCGGCGTGAACCGCCGACCCAGTACTTC. Translated, it gives CSVEVRREPPTQYF. Based on the CDR3 plus reference TRBV29-1 and TRBJ2-5, the full variable domain is SAVISQKPSRDICQRGTSLTIQCQVDSQVTMMFWYRQQPGQSLTLIATANQGSEATYESGFVIDKFPISRPNLTFSTLTVSNMSPEDSSIYLCSVEVRREPPTQYFGPGTRLLVL.